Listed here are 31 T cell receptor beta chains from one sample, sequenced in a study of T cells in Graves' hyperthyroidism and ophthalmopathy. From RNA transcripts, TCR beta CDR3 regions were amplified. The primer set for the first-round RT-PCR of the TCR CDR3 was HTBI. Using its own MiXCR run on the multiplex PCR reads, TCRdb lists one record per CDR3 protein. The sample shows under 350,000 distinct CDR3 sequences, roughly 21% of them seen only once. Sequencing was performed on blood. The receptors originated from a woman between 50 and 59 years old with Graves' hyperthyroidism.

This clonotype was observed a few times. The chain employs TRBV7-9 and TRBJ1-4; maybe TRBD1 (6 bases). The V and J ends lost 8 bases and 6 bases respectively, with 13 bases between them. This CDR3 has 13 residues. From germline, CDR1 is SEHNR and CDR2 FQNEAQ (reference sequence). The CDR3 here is CASGSNRDEKLFF. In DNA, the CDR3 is TGTGCCAGCGGAAGTAACAGGGATGAAAAACTGTTTTTT.

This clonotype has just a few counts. The CDR3 DNA is TGTGCCAGCAGGGGCACCATGAACACTGAAGCTTTCTTT. Protein sequence: CASRGTMNTEAFF. The J gene is TRBJ1-1, the V gene TRBV28; D gene ambiguous. V was cut by 6 bases and J by 0 bases, with 8 bases left in between. Germline CDR1 is MDHEN and CDR2 is SYDVKM. The CDR3 has 13 residues.

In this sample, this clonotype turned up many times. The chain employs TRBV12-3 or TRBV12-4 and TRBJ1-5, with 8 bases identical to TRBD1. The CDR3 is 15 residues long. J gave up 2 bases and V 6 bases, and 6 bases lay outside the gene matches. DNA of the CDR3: TGTGCCAGCAGACCGACAGGGGATGGCAATCAGCCCCAGCATTTT. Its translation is CASRPTGDGNQPQHF.

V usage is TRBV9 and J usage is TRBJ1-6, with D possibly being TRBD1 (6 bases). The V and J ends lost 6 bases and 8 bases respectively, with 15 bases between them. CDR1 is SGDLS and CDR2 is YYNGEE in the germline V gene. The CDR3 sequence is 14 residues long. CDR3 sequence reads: CASTIGEGDSPLHF. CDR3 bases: TGTGCCAGCACCATAGGGGAGGGGGATTCACCCCTCCACTTT.

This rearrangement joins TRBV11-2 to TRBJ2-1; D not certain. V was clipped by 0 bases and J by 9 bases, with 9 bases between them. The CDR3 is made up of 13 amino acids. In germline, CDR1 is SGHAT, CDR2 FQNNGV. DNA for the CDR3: TGTGCCAGCAGCTTAGATCTGCAGTTTGAGCAGTTCTTC. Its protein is CASSLDLQFEQFF.

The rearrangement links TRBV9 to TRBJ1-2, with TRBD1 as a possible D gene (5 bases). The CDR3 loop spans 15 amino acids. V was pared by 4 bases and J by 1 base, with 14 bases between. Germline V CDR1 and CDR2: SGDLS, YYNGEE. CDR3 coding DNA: TGTGCCAGCAGCCCCGAACCGACAGATAACTATGGCTACACCTTC. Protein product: CASSPEPTDNYGYTF.

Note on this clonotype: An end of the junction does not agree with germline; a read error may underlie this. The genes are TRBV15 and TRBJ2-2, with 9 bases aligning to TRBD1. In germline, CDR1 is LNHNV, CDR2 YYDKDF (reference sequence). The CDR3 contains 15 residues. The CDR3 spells CATSERQGVVGDLFF. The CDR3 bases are TGTGCCACCAGCGAAAGACAGGGGGTGGTCGGGGACCTGTTTTTT.

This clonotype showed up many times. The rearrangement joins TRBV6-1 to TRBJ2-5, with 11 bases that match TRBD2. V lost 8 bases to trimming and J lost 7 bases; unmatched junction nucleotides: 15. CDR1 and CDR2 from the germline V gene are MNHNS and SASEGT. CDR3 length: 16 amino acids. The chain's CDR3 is CASRSVAGGQGGTQYF. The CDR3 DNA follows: TGTGCCAGCCGGAGCGTAGCGGGGGGGCAGGGCGGGACCCAGTACTTC.

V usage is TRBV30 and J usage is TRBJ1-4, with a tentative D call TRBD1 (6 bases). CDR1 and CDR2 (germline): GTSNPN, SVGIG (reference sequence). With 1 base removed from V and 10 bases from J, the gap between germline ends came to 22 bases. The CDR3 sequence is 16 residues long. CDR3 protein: CAWSARGKGNYGKLFF. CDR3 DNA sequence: TGTGCCTGGAGTGCAAGGGGGAAGGGGAATTATGGAAAACTGTTTTTT.

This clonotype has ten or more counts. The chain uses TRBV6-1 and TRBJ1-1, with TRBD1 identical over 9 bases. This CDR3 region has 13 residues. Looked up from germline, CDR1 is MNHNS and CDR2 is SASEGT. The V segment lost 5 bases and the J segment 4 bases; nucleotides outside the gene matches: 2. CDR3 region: CASSRDRATEAFF. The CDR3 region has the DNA TGTGCCAGCAGTAGGGACAGGGCCACTGAAGCTTTCTTT.

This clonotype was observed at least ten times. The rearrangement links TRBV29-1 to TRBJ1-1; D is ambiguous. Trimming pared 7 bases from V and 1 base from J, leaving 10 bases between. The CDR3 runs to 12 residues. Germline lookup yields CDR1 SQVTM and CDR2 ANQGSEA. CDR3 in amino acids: CSDRPANTEAFF. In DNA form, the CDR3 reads TGCAGCGATAGGCCTGCGAACACTGAAGCTTTCTTT.

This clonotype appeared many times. The CDR3 sequence is CASSWEGMNTEAFF. Written as DNA, the CDR3 is TGCGCCAGCAGCTGGGAGGGTATGAACACTGAAGCTTTCTTT. The chain couples TRBV5-1 to TRBJ1-1; D gene ambiguous. Trimming left V 3 bases short and J 0 bases short, with 9 bases between. The CDR3 loop spans 14 amino acids. CDR1 and CDR2 (germline): SGHRS, YFSETQ.

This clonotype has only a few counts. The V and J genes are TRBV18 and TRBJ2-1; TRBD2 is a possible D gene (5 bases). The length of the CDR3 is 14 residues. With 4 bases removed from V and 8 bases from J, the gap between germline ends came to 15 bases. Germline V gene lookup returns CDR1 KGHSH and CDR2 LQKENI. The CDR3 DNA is TGTGCCAGCTCACGGTCTAGGAAGGACTATGAGCAGTTCTTC. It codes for CASSRSRKDYEQFF.

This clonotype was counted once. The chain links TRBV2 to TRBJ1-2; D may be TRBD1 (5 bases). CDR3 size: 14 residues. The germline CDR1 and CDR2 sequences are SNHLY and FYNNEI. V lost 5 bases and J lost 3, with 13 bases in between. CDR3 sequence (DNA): TGTGCCAGCAGTCCCGGGACGGACGACTATGGCTACACCTTC. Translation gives CASSPGTDDYGYTF.

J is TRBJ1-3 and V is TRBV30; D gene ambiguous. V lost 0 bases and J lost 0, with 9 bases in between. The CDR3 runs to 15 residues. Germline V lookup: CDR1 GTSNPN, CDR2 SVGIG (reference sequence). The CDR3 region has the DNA TGTGCCTGGAGTGTAAATATTCTCTCTGGAAACACCATATATTTT. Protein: CAWSVNILSGNTIYF.

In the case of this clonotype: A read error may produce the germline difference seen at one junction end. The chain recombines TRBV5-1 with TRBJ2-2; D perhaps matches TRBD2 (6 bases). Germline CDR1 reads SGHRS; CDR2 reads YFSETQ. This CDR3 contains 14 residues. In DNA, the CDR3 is TGCGCCAGCAGCTACGATATCGGCCGACGGGAGCCGTTTTTT. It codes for CASSYDIGRREPFF.

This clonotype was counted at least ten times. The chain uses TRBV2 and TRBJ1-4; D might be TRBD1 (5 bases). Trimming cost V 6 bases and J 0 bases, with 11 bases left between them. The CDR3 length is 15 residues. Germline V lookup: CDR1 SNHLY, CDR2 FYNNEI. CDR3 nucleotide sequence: TGTGCCAGCAGCTCCGGGACCGCAACTAATGAAAAACTGTTTTTT. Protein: CASSSGTATNEKLFF.

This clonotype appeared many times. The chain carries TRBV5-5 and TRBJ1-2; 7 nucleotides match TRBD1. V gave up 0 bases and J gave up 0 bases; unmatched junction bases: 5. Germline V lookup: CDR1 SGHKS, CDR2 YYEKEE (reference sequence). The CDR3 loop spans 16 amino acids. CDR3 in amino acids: CASSLGTGSPNYGYTF. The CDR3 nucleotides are TGTGCCAGCAGCTTGGGGACAGGTAGCCCTAACTATGGCTACACCTTC.

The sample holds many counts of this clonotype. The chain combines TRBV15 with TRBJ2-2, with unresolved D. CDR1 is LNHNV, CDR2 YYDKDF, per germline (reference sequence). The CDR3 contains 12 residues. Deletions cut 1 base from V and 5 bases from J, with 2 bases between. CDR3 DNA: TGTGCCACCAGCAGAGTTACCGGGGAGCTGTTTTTT. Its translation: CATSRVTGELFF.

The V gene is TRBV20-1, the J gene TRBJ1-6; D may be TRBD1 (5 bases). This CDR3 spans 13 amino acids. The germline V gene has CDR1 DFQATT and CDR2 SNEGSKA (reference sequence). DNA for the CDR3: TGCAGCGCCCATTTAGGGAGGGGTTCACCCCTCCACTTT. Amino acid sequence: CSAHLGRGSPLHF.

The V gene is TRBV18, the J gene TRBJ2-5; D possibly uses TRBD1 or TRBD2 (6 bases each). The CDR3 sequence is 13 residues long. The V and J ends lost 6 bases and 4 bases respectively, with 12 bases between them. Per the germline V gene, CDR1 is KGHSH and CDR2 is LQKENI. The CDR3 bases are TGTGCCAGCTCTCACAGGGACTCAGAGACCCAGTACTTC. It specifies CASSHRDSETQYF.

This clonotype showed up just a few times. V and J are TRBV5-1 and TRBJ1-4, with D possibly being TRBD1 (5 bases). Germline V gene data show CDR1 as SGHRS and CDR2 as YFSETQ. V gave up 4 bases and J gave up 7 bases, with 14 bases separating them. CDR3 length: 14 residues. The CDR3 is CASSETQGGEKLFF. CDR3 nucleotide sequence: TGCGCCAGCAGCGAAACCCAGGGCGGTGAAAAACTGTTTTTT.

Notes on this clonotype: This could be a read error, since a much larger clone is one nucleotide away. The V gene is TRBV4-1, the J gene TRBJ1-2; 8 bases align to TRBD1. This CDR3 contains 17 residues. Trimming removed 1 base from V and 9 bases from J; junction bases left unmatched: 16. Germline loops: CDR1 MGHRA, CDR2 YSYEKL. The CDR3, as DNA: TGCGCCAGCAGCCAAGTAGTCCGGGACAGGTTGAAATATAGCTACACCTTC. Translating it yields CASSQVVRDRLKYSYTF.

The CDR3 DNA is TGTGCCAGCAGCCCTAGCCTACAGGGGTCTGGTGGCTACACCTTC. Translated, it gives CASSPSLQGSGGYTF. V and J are TRBV7-9 and TRBJ1-2; TRBD1 matches at 7 bases. CDR3 length: 15 amino acids. CDR1 SEHNR and CDR2 FQNEAQ come from the germline V gene (reference sequence). Trimming removed 5 bases from V and 7 bases from J; junction bases left unmatched: 13.

The CDR3 is CASSLSQDSNTEAFF. The CDR3 bases are TGTGCCAGCAGTTTGTCCCAGGACTCGAACACTGAAGCTTTCTTT. V is TRBV28 and J is TRBJ1-1, with no clear D. The V gene's germline CDR1 is MDHEN and CDR2 SYDVKM. The ends were cut back, 3 bases at V and 1 base at J, with 12 bases in the middle. The CDR3 runs 15 residues.

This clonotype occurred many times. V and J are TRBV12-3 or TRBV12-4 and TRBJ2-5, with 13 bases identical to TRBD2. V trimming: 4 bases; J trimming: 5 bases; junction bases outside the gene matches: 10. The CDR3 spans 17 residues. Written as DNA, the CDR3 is TGTGCCAGCAGTTCCACCGGACTAGCGGGGGCCCGGGAGACCCAGTACTTC. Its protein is CASSSTGLAGARETQYF.

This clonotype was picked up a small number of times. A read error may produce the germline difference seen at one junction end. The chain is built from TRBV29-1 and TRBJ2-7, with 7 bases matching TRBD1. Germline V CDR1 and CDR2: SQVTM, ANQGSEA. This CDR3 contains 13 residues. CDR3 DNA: TGCAGCGTTAAAGAACACAGGGGCGACGAGCAGTACTTC. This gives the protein CSVKEHRGDEQYF.

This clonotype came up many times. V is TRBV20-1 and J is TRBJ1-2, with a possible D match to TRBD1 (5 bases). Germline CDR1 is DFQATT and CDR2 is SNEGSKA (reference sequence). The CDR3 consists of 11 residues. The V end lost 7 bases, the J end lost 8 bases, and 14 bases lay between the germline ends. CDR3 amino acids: CSVPGLIGYTF. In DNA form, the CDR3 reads TGCAGTGTCCCAGGGTTAATAGGCTACACCTTC.

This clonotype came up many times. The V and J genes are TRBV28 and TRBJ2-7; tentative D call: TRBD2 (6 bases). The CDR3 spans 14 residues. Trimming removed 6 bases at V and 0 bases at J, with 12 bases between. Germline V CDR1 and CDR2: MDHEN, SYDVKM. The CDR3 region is CASSPPGSSYEQYF. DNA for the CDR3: TGTGCCAGCAGCCCCCCCGGGAGCTCCTACGAGCAGTACTTC.

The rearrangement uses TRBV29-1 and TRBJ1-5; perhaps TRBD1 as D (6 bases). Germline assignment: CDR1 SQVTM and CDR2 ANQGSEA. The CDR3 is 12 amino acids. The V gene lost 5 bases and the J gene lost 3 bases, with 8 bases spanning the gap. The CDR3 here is CSVRDTNQPQHF. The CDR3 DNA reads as TGCAGCGTTCGGGACACCAATCAGCCCCAGCATTTT.

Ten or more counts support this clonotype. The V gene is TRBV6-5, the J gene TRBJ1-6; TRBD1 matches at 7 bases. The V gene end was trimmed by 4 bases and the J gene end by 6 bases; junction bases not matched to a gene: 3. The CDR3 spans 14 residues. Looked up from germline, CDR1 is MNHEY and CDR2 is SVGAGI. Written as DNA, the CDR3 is TGTGCCAGCAGTTCGACAGGGCTTAATTCACCCCTCCACTTT. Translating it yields CASSSTGLNSPLHF.